A selection of T cell receptor beta chains follows, all from one sample in a study of T cell responses to AZD1222 COVID-19 vaccine. Clones were sequenced by immunoSEQ multiplex PCR, and TCRdb holds only the in-frame ones, with some missing. The sample contains over 150,000 clones, 80% to 90% of which appear only once. The sequencing here drew on peripheral blood, taken on day 0 of AZD1222 vaccination. These receptor sequences come from an adult in good health. Both conserved end residues are part of each CDR3.

CDR3,J,length,V
CASSLANTGELFF,TRBJ2-2,13,TRBV2
CASSLRRGEYTEAFF,TRBJ1-1,15,TRBV11-3
CAISETGPNTEAFF,TRBJ1-1,14,TRBV10-3
CASSPRTSGNTGELFF,TRBJ2-2,16,TRBV9
CASSPESGGRYEQYF,TRBJ2-7,15,TRBV18
CAISGLAGGVNEQFF,TRBJ2-1,15,TRBV10-3
CASSLDRNTEAFF,TRBJ1-1,13,TRBV7-3
CASSTLAGGLMEQFF,TRBJ2-1,15,TRBV7-3
CASSPGAVTEAFF,TRBJ1-1,13,TRBV14
CASSQYRDGRNSPLHF,TRBJ1-6,16,TRBV4-3
CASSLSGQGASYTEAFF,TRBJ1-1,17,TRBV7-8
CASSYRPRSGLNSPLHF,TRBJ1-6,17,TRBV7-9
CASSFGQVTDTQYF,TRBJ2-3,14,TRBV5-1
CASSQEGLMTYNEQFF,TRBJ2-1,16,TRBV3-1/TRBV3-2
CASSMRTGYTEAFF,TRBJ1-1,14,TRBV19
CASSPYQTSGNEQFF,TRBJ2-1,15,TRBV14
CATWDRGAGSPLHF,TRBJ1-6,14,TRBV10-2
CASSYPGGAGEQYF,TRBJ2-7,14,TRBV6-6